These 24 T cell receptor beta chains came from one sample sequenced in a study of T cells in Graves' hyperthyroidism and ophthalmopathy. Authors of the study amplified TCR beta CDR3 regions from RNA transcripts. With the HTBI primer set, the TCR CDR3 went through a first round of RT-PCR. MiXCR, applied by TCRdb to the multiplex PCR reads, yields one record per CDR3 protein. This table has approximately 610,000 distinct CDR3 sequences, over 12% appearing once. Sequenced sample: blood. The receptors were sampled from a woman between 40 and 55 years old with Graves' ophthalmopathy.

The CDR3: CASSGPLNTEAFF. The DNA for the CDR3 is TGTGCCAGCAGTGGGCCCCTGAACACTGAAGCTTTCTTT. The chain carries TRBV6-2 or TRBV6-3 and TRBJ1-1; D remains unclear. The CDR3 covers 13 residues. Germline V CDR1 and CDR2: MNHEY, SVGEGT. V lost 5 bases and J lost 0, with 7 bases in between.

This chain connects TRBV28 to TRBJ2-7, with D unclear. Trimming stripped 5 bases from V and 3 bases from J, with 11 bases between. The CDR3 loop spans 13 amino acids. Germline loops: CDR1 MDHEN, CDR2 SYDVKM. Here the CDR3 DNA reads TGTGCCAGCAGTCCTCACGACGTCTACGAGCAGTACTTC. Protein: CASSPHDVYEQYF.

In this sample, this clonotype turned up many times. This chain connects TRBV11-2 to TRBJ2-4, with TRBD1 matching over 8 bases. CDR1 is SGHAT and CDR2 is FQNNGV in the germline V gene. CDR3 length: 16 residues. J was trimmed by 0 bases and V by 5 bases; bases with no gene match: 6. CDR3 sequence reads: CASSPTGQGAKNIQYF. The DNA of the CDR3 is TGTGCCAGCAGCCCAACCGGACAGGGAGCCAAAAACATTCAGTACTTC.

This clonotype was seen ten or more times. The rearrangement links TRBV19 to TRBJ2-7; 9 nucleotides agree with TRBD2. The CDR3 totals 16 residues. Looked up from germline, CDR1 is LNHDA and CDR2 is SQIVND (reference sequence). J lost 4 bases, V lost 4 bases, and 11 bases had no gene match. CDR3 DNA: TGTGCCAGTAGTACCGACACCGGGACTAGCACATACGAGCAGTACTTC. Translated, it gives CASSTDTGTSTYEQYF.

The chain is built from TRBV28 and TRBJ2-7; TRBD2 aligns across 7 bases. With 5 bases clipped from V and 0 bases from J, the junction kept 10 bases outside the gene matches. The CDR3 loop spans 16 amino acids. CDR1 is MDHEN and CDR2 is SYDVKM in the germline V gene. The CDR3 protein is CASSLSLAEISYEQYF. CDR3 bases: TGTGCCAGCAGTCTCAGCCTAGCGGAAATCTCCTACGAGCAGTACTTC.

This clonotype appeared a few times. The chain couples TRBV20-1 to TRBJ1-5; perhaps TRBD1 as D (5 bases). The CDR3 runs 14 residues. CDR1 DFQATT and CDR2 SNEGSKA come from the germline V gene (reference sequence). V was shortened by 3 bases and J by 8 bases, with 17 bases between the two germline ends. DNA of the CDR3: TGCAGTGCTAGGGATTCAGGGCCCCGGGAGCCCCAGCATTTT. Encoded protein: CSARDSGPREPQHF.

This clonotype came up many times. This chain uses TRBV9 with TRBJ2-5; TRBD1 aligns across 10 bases. The CDR3 has 17 residues. Germline lookup yields CDR1 SGDLS and CDR2 YYNGEE. After removal of 4 bases from V and 2 bases from J, the junction contained 11 bases not matched to a gene. DNA of the CDR3: TGTGCCAGCAGCAAAGACAGGGGGCTTAAGACGCAAGAGACCCAGTACTTC. It encodes CASSKDRGLKTQETQYF.

This clonotype was observed many times. This chain uses TRBV12-3 or TRBV12-4 with TRBJ2-6; D not certain. Trimming took off 4 bases at V and 0 bases at J, with 13 bases between the two ends. This CDR3 spans 17 amino acids. DNA of the CDR3: TGTGCCAGCAGTTCAGCGCAGTTAAGCTCTGGGGCCAACGTCCTGACTTTC. As protein: CASSSAQLSSGANVLTF.

Many counts were recorded for this clonotype. This chain joins TRBV20-1 and TRBJ2-5; no clear D gene. The germline V and J ends were trimmed by 1 base and 4 bases, with 13 bases remaining between them. The CDR3 is 14 amino acids. CDR1 DFQATT and CDR2 SNEGSKA come from the germline V gene (reference sequence). The CDR3 region has the DNA TGCAGTGCTAGAGTAGGCAGGCCCTCAGAGACCCAGTACTTC. It encodes CSARVGRPSETQYF.

This clonotype was observed many times. V usage is TRBV7-2 and J usage is TRBJ2-5; 12 positions agree with TRBD2. CDR1 and CDR2 (germline): SGHTA, FQGNSA. The CDR3 has 18 residues. Trimming cost V 1 base and J 4 bases; bases outside gene matches: 10. The CDR3 bases are TGTGCCAGCAGCTTAGGGCTAGCGGGAGGGCCGAAAGGAGAGACCCAGTACTTC. As protein: CASSLGLAGGPKGETQYF.

Only a few counts were recorded for this clonotype. The chain links TRBV28 to TRBJ1-5; 9 bases fit TRBD1. From germline, CDR1 is MDHEN and CDR2 SYDVKM. The CDR3 consists of 18 residues. V lost 5 bases and J lost 0; bases outside the gene matches: 11. This CDR3 reads CASSAPGTGSYSNQPQHF. The CDR3 nucleotides read TGTGCCAGCAGTGCTCCCGGGACAGGGTCGTATAGCAATCAGCCCCAGCATTTT.

At least ten counts were recorded for this clonotype. The chain uses TRBV6-2 or TRBV6-3 and TRBJ1-2; 8 bases match TRBD1. Unmatched junction bases numbered 9, after V lost 8 bases and J lost 7 bases. Germline assignment: CDR1 MNHEY and CDR2 SVGEGT. This CDR3 is built from 13 residues. The CDR3, as DNA: TGTGCCAGCCTCTGGGACAGGTCAAGTGGCTACACCTTC. Its protein is CASLWDRSSGYTF.

This clonotype has ten or more counts. The rearrangement links TRBV28 to TRBJ2-7, with D possibly called TRBD1 or TRBD2 (5 bases each). The germline V gene encodes CDR1 MDHEN and CDR2 SYDVKM. With 8 bases removed from V and 2 bases from J, the gap between germline ends came to 16 bases. This CDR3 contains 14 residues. In nucleotides, the CDR3 is TGTGCCAGCCACTCTCCGGGGCTAACCTACGAGCAGTACTTC. Translation gives CASHSPGLTYEQYF.

In its sample, this clonotype was seen a few times. The chain combines TRBV7-2 with TRBJ2-7, with 9 bases identical to TRBD2. Germline CDR1 is SGHTA and CDR2 is FQGNSA. CDR3 size: 15 residues. V dropped 1 base and J dropped 4; count of bases not matched to a gene: 5. CDR3 nucleotide sequence: TGTGCCAGCAGCTTAGTAGCGGGAGTTATATACGAGCAGTACTTC. As protein: CASSLVAGVIYEQYF. The full variable domain, its missing parts supplied by reference TRBV7-2 and TRBJ2-7, is GAGVSQSPSNKVTEKGKDVELRCDPISGHTALYWYRQSLGQGLEFLIYFQGNSAPDKSGLPSDRFSAERTGGSVSTLTIQRTQQEDSAVYLCASSLVAGVIYEQYFGPGTRLTVT.

This clonotype was detected many times. J is TRBJ1-1 and V is TRBV6-2 or TRBV6-3; D not resolved. The CDR3 runs 13 residues. The germline V gene encodes CDR1 MNHEY and CDR2 SVGEGT. V was pared by 6 bases and J by 6 bases, with 14 bases between. The CDR3: CASSHGRRAEAFF. The CDR3 nucleotides read TGTGCCAGCAGCCACGGACGGCGGGCTGAAGCTTTCTTT.

This clonotype has a count of ten or more. The chain combines TRBV5-1 with TRBJ1-1, with 7 positions matching TRBD1. J gave up 3 bases and V 0 bases, and 8 bases lay outside the gene matches. Germline V gene sequence: CDR1 SGHRS, CDR2 YFSETQ. The CDR3 has 16 residues. The CDR3 loop reads CASSLGQGTRDTEAFF. The CDR3 DNA reads TGCGCCAGCAGCTTGGGACAGGGTACTCGGGACACTGAAGCTTTCTTT.

This clonotype has at least ten counts. This chain's CDR3 is CASSQGQNRGRREQYF. The CDR3 nucleotides read TGTGCCAGCAGTCAGGGGCAGAACAGGGGGCGTCGCGAGCAGTACTTC. J is TRBJ2-7 and V is TRBV14, with 9 bases that match TRBD1. V shed 6 bases and J 6 bases; nucleotides not matched to a gene: 15. CDR3 length equals 16 residues. Looked up from germline, CDR1 is SGHDN and CDR2 is FVKESK.

The sample holds many counts of this clonotype. This sequence joins TRBV2 and TRBJ1-6; 11 bases fit TRBD1. CDR1 and CDR2 (germline): SNHLY, FYNNEI. The V gene end was trimmed by 5 bases and the J gene end by 9 bases; junction bases not matched to a gene: 3. This CDR3 has 14 amino acids. This chain's CDR3 is CASSTGTGGSPLHF. Written as DNA, the CDR3 is TGTGCCAGCAGTACCGGGACAGGGGGTTCACCCCTCCACTTT.

At least ten counts were recorded for this clonotype. The chain employs TRBV11-2 and TRBJ1-2; TRBD1 is a possible D gene (6 bases). The V gene lost 4 bases and the J gene lost 2 bases, with 14 bases spanning the gap. This CDR3 is built from 15 residues. CDR1 SGHAT and CDR2 FQNNGV come from the germline V gene. The CDR3 region is CASSSGITGNYGYTF. CDR3 bases: TGTGCCAGCAGCTCCGGTATTACAGGGAACTATGGCTACACCTTC.

This clonotype was found many times. The chain combines TRBV15 with TRBJ2-5; 11 bases map to TRBD2. V lost 5 bases, J lost 0 bases, and 11 bases stayed unmatched. This CDR3 contains 18 residues. The germline V gene encodes CDR1 LNHNV and CDR2 YYDKDF (reference sequence). The CDR3 reads CATSRNGTSGPYQETQYF. In nucleotides, the CDR3 is TGTGCCACCAGCCGGAACGGGACTAGCGGACCGTACCAAGAGACCCAGTACTTC.

This clonotype was counted ten times or more. The chain is built from TRBV12-3 or TRBV12-4 and TRBJ1-5; TRBD1 agrees at 10 bases. V lost 7 bases and J lost 3; bases outside the gene matches: 6. The CDR3 is made up of 15 amino acids. The CDR3 protein is CASTLTGGFNQPQHF. CDR3 sequence (DNA): TGTGCCAGCACTCTGACAGGGGGCTTCAATCAGCCCCAGCATTTT.

At least ten counts were recorded for this clonotype. This chain joins TRBV7-2 and TRBJ2-5; D possibly corresponds to TRBD2 (5 bases). Trimming pared 5 bases from V and 3 bases from J, leaving 10 bases between. The CDR3 loop spans 13 amino acids. The germline CDR1 and CDR2 sequences are SGHTA and FQGNSA. CDR3 sequence reads: CASSPRGEETQYF. As DNA, the CDR3 is TGTGCCAGCAGCCCCCGGGGAGAAGAGACCCAGTACTTC.

This clonotype came up a few times. The rearrangement uses TRBV4-3 and TRBJ1-6; possible D gene TRBD1, 6 bases. The CDR3 has 16 residues. The V end lost 6 bases, the J end lost 4 bases, and 16 bases lay between the germline ends. Germline-derived CDR1 and CDR2 are LGHNA and YSLEER. CDR3 protein: CASRSNAGAYNSPLHF. In DNA, the CDR3 is TGCGCCAGCAGGTCTAACGCAGGGGCTTATAATTCACCCCTCCACTTT.

Many counts were recorded for this clonotype. Possible read error: a much larger clone is one base away. Written as DNA, the CDR3 is TGTGCCAGCAGCCCAGGGGGCCATCAGCCCCAGCATTTT. Its translation: CASSPGGHQPQHF. The V gene is TRBV6-2 or TRBV6-3, the J gene TRBJ1-5; 8 nucleotides line up with TRBD1. The germline V gene has CDR1 MNHEY and CDR2 SVGEGT. The CDR3 length is 13 residues. Trimming cost V 6 bases and J 5 bases; bases outside gene matches: 3.